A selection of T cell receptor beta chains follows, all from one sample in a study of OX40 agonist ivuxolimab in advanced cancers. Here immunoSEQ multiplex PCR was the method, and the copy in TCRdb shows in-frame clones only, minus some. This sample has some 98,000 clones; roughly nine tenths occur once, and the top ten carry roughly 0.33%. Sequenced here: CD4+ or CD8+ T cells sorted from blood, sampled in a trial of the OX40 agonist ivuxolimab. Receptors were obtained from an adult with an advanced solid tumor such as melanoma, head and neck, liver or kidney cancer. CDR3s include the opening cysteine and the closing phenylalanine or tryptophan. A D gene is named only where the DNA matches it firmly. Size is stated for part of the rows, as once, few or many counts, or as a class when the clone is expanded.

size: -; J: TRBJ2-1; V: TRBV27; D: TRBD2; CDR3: CASSLAGGNEQFF; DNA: TGTGCCAGCAGTCTAGCGGGAGGCAATGAGCAGTTCTTC
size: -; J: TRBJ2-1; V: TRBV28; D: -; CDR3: CASRQIGSNEQFF; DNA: TGTGCCAGCAGGCAGATAGGTAGCAATGAGCAGTTCTTC
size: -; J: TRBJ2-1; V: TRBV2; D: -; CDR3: CASRKEGQPHNEQFF; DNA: TGTGCCAGCAGGAAGGAGGGACAGCCACACAATGAGCAGTTCTTC
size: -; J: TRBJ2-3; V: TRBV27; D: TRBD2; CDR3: CASSLAGGRDTQYF; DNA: TGTGCCAGCAGTTTAGCGGGAGGGAGGGATACGCAGTATTTT
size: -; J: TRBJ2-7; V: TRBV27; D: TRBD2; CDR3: CASRPGTSGYEQYF; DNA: TGTGCCAGCAGACCAGGGACTAGCGGCTACGAGCAGTACTTC
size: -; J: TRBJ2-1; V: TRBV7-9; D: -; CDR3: CASSLDATYNEQFF; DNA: TGTGCCAGCAGCTTAGACGCGACCTACAATGAGCAGTTCTTC
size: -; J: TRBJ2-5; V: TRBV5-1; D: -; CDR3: CASRIGQQATQYF; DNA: TGCGCCAGCAGGATCGGACAGCAAGCGACCCAGTACTTC
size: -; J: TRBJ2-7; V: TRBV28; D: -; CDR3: CASSFLAIPYEQYF; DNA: TGTGCCAGCAGTTTTCTAGCGATTCCTTACGAGCAGTACTTC
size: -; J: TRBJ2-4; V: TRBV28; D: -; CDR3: CASSLGGSTNIQYF; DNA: TGTGCCAGCAGTTTAGGGGGCAGCACAAACATTCAGTACTTC
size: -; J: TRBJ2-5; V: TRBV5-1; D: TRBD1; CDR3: CASSQGQDQETQYF; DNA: TGCGCCAGCAGCCAGGGACAGGACCAAGAGACCCAGTACTTC
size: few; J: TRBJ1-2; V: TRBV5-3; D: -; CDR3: CARSLDGREEYGYTF; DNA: TGTGCCAGAAGCTTGGACGGCAGGGAGGAATACGGCTACACCTTC
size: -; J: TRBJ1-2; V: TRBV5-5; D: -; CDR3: CASSLEADLYGYTF; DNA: TGTGCCAGCAGCTTGGAGGCAGATCTCTATGGCTACACCTTC
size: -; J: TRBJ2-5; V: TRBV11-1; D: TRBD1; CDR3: CASSSRQGSRETQYF; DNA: TGTGCCAGCAGCTCCAGACAGGGATCGCGAGAGACCCAGTACTTC
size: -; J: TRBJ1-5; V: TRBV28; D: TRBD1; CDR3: CASRPGDRAYQPQHF; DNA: TGTGCCAGCAGGCCTGGGGACAGGGCGTATCAGCCCCAGCATTTT
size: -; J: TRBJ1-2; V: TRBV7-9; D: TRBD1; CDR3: CASSSPLGGQGNYGYTF; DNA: TGTGCCAGCAGCTCACCTCTGGGGGGACAGGGGAACTATGGCTACACCTTC
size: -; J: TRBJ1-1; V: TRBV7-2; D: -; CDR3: CASRYGGVAEAFF; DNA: TGTGCCAGCAGATACGGGGGAGTAGCTGAAGCTTTCTTT
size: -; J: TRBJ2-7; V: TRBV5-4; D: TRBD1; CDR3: CASNLGTGGSYEQYF; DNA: TGTGCCAGCAACTTGGGGACAGGGGGCTCCTACGAGCAGTACTTC
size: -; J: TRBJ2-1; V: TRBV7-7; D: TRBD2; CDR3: CASSPIGTSDNEQFF; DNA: TGTGCCAGCAGCCCTATCGGGACTAGTGACAATGAGCAGTTCTTC
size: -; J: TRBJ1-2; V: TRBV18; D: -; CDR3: CASQAGFLTYGYTF; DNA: TGTGCCAGCCAAGCAGGATTCCTCACCTATGGCTACACCTTC
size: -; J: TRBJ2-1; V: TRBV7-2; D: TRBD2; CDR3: CASTPGIAGKYNEQFF; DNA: TGTGCCAGCACCCCTGGAATAGCGGGAAAATACAATGAGCAGTTCTTC
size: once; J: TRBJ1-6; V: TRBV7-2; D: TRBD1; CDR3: CASSLGGTGYSPLHF; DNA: TGTGCCAGCAGCTTAGGAGGGACAGGCTATTCACCCCTCCACTTT
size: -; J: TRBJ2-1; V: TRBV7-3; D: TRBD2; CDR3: CASSLGGSGIYNEQFF; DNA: TGTGCCAGCAGCTTAGGGGGTAGCGGGATTTACAATGAGCAGTTCTTC
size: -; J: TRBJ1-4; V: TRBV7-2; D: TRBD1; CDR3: CASSLTGGEWEKLFF; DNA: TGTGCCAGCAGCTTGACAGGGGGCGAGTGGGAAAAACTGTTTTTT
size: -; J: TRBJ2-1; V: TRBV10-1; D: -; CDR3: CASSATTLAPNEQFF; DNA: TGCGCCAGCAGTGCGACTACCCTGGCCCCCAATGAGCAGTTCTTC
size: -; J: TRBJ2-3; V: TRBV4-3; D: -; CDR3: CASSQRHRASTDTQYF; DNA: TGCGCCAGCAGCCAACGACACAGGGCCAGCACAGATACGCAGTATTTT
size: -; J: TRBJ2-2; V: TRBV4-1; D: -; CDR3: CASGIQGSDTGELFF; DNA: TGCGCCAGCGGCATTCAGGGTAGTGACACCGGGGAGCTGTTTTTT
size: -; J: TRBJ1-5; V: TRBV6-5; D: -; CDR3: CASSSRNLQPQHF; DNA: TGTGCCAGCAGCTCAAGAAATTTACAGCCCCAGCATTTT
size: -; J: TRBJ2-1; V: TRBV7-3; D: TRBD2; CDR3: CASSLNPSGSWNEQFF; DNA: TGTGCCAGCAGCTTAAACCCTAGCGGGAGTTGGAATGAGCAGTTCTTC
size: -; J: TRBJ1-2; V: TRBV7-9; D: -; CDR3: CASNKAGEGYTF; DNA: TGTGCCAGCAACAAAGCCGGGGAAGGCTACACCTTC
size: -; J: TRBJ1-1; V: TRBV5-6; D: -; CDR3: CASSPTWNTEAFF; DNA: TGTGCCAGCAGCCCAACATGGAACACTGAAGCTTTCTTT
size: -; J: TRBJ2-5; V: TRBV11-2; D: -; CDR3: CASSLETLHQETQYF; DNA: TGTGCCAGCAGCTTAGAAACACTTCACCAAGAGACCCAGTACTTC
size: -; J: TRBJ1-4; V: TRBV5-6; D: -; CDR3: CASSFHQTPGRGEKLFF; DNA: TGTGCCAGCAGCTTCCACCAAACCCCGGGGCGCGGAGAAAAACTGTTTTTT
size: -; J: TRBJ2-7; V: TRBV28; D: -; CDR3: CASRLGGPGLSGYEQYF; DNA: TGTGCCAGCAGGCTTGGCGGTCCTGGTCTCTCGGGCTACGAGCAGTACTTC
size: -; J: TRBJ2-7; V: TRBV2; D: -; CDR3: CASRASYEQYF; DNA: TGTGCCAGCAGGGCGTCCTACGAGCAGTACTTC
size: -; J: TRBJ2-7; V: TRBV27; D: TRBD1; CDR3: CASALGGRSGQGTYEQYF; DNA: TGTGCCAGCGCCCTCGGAGGCCGATCGGGACAGGGGACCTACGAGCAGTACTTC
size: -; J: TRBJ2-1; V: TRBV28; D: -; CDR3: CASRGSGSYNEQFF; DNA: TGTGCCAGCAGGGGGAGCGGATCCTACAATGAGCAGTTCTTC
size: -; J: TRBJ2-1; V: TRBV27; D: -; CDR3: CASSDDITGNNEQFF; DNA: TGTGCCAGCAGTGACGACATTACGGGCAACAATGAGCAGTTCTTC
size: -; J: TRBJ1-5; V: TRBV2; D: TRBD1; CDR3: CASRYRGGSNQPQHF; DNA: TGTGCCAGCAGATACAGGGGGGGAAGCAATCAGCCCCAGCATTTT
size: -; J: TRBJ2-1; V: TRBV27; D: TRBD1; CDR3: CASGDRDRFYEQFF; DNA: TGTGCCAGCGGCGACCGGGACAGGTTCTATGAGCAGTTCTTC
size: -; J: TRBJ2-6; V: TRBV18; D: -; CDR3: CASSPGTIESGSGANVLTF; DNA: TGTGCCAGCTCACCCGGGACAATTGAGAGTGGATCTGGGGCCAACGTCCTGACTTTC
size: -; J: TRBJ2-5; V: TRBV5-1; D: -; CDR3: CASSSGSPSGETQYF; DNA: TGCGCCAGCAGTTCGGGATCCCCAAGCGGGGAGACCCAGTACTTC